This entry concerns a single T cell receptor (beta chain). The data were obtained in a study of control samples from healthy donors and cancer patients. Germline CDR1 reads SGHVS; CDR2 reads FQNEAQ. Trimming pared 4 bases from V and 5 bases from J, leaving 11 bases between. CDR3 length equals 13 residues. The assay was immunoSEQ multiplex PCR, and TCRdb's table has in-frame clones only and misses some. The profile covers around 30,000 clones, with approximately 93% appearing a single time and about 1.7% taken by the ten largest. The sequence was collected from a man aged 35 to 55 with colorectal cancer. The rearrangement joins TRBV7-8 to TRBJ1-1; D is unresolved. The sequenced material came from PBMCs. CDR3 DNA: TGTGCCAGCAGCTCCTCGTTGGGAACTGAAGCTTTCTTT. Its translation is CASSSSLGTEAFF.